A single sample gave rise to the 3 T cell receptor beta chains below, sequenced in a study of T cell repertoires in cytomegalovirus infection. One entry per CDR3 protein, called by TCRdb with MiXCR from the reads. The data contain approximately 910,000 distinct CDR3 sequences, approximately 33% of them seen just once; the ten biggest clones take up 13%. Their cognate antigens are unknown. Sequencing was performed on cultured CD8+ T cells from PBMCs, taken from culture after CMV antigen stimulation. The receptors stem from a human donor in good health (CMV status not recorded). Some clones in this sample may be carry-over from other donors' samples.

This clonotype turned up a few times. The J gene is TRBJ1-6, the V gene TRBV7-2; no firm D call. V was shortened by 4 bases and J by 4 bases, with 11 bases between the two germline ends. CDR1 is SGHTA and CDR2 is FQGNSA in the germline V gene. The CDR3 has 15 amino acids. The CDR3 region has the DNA TGTGCCAGCAGCTCTCCGAGTCCTTATAATTCACCCCTCCACTTT. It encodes CASSSPSPYNSPLHF.

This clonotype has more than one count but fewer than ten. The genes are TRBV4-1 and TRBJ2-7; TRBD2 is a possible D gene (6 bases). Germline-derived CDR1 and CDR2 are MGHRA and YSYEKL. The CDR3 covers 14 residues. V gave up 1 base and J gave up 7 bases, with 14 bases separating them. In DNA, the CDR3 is TGCGCCAGCAGCCAAGTGTGGGGCGGGGAAGAGCAGTACGTC. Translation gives CASSQVWGGEEQYV.

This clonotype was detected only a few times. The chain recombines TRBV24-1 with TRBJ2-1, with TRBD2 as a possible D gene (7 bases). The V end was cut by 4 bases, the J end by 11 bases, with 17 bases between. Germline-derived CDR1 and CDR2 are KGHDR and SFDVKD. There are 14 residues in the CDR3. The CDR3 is CATSEGWGGGKQFF. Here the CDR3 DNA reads TGTGCCACCAGTGAAGGTTGGGGCGGGGGCAAGCAGTTCTTC.